These T cell receptor beta chains were read from a single sample in a study of follicular helper T cells after annual influenza vaccination. The table came from immunoSEQ multiplex PCR; TCRdb's copy has only in-frame clones and leaves some out. Found here are 4,300 or so clones, around 80% of them singletons; the top ten hold approximately 0.87%. The sample here was CXCR5+ CD38- circulating T follicular helper cells from blood, taken 7 days after influenza vaccination. Source of these receptors: an adult who received the influenza vaccine. The CDR3 runs from the conserved cysteine through the conserved F or W. The D gene is left open where the match is weak. The listing skips clone size in some rows; elsewhere it reads once, few, many or a size class.

D	V	J	size	DNA	CDR3
.	TRBV15	TRBJ1-5	once	TGTGCCACCAGCAGAGTTGGGGCGCGGAGCAATCAGCCCCAGCATTTT	CATSRVGARSNQPQHF
.	TRBV9	TRBJ2-1	.	TGTGCCAGCAGCGCGAATAGCGGAAACTACAATGAGCAGTTCTTC	CASSANSGNYNEQFF
.	TRBV18	TRBJ2-2	once	TGTGCCAGCTCACTGGCCGGAGGGAACGGGGAGCTGTTTTTT	CASSLAGGNGELFF
.	TRBV5-3	TRBJ1-1	.	TGTGCCAGAAGCTTAGGCGTTAGGATCCCGGCTGAAGCTTTCTTT	CARSLGVRIPAEAFF
TRBD2	TRBV10-2	TRBJ2-4	.	TGCGCCAGCAGGGTGACTAGCGGGAGCGCCGAACTAGCCAAAAACATTCAGTACTTC	CASRVTSGSAELAKNIQYF
TRBD2	TRBV4-3	TRBJ2-1	.	TGCGCCAGCAGCCGATCACTAGCGGGGATTTACAATGAGCAGTTCTTC	CASSRSLAGIYNEQFF
TRBD1	TRBV6-1	TRBJ1-4	.	TGTGCCAGCAGTCCTAATACAGGGGGAAATGAAAAACTGTTTTTT	CASSPNTGGNEKLFF
TRBD1	TRBV6-5	TRBJ1-5	.	TGTGCCAGCAGTTACTCCCCACAGGGGAATCAGCCCCAGCATTTT	CASSYSPQGNQPQHF
.	TRBV5-1	TRBJ1-1	.	TGCGCCAGCAGCTTGTCCGGCGGGTCGAGTGAAGCTTTCTTT	CASSLSGGSSEAFF
.	TRBV27	TRBJ1-2	few	TGTGCCAGCAGGGATACACGTAACTATGGCTACACCTTC	CASRDTRNYGYTF
.	TRBV14	TRBJ1-1	.	TGTGCCAGCAGCACAAACATGAACACTGAAGCTTTCTTT	CASSTNMNTEAFF
TRBD1	TRBV5-1	TRBJ1-2	.	TGCGCCAGCAGCATCACCGGGACAGGGGATTTTTGCACCTTC	CASSITGTGDFCTF
TRBD1	TRBV5-4	TRBJ1-1	.	TGTGCCAGCAGCGACCGGGACAGGCACACTGAAGCTTTCTTT	CASSDRDRHTEAFF
.	TRBV5-1	TRBJ2-2	.	TGCGCCAGCAGCTTGATTGGGGCGGTCGCCGGGGAGCTGTTTTTT	CASSLIGAVAGELFF